The 14 T cell receptor beta chains below were found in one sample sequenced in a study of T cell responses to AZD1222 COVID-19 vaccine. Repertoires were generated with immunoSEQ multiplex PCR, while TCRdb's copy carries only in-frame clones and drops some. The sample carries about 120,000 clones, around nine tenths recorded once. The specimen comprised peripheral blood, sampled on day 0 of AZD1222 vaccination. These receptor sequences come from an adult in good health.

This clone has only one observation. The gene calls are TRBV4-1 and TRBJ2-2; D may be TRBD2 (5 bases). There are 13 residues in the CDR3. Trimming removed 8 bases at V and 6 bases at J, with 13 bases between. Germline CDR1 is MGHRA and CDR2 is YSYEKL. The CDR3 region has the DNA TGCGCCAGCGGAGAGCGGAGCGCCGGGGAGCTGTTTTTT. Protein product: CASGERSAGELFF.

The V call is TRBV10-3, the J call TRBJ2-6, with D unclear. The CDR3 is 15 amino acids. The germline gives CDR1 ENHRY, CDR2 SYGVKD. Trimming took off 4 bases at V and 0 bases at J, with 7 bases between the two ends. CDR3 sequence reads: CAISGPDSGANVLTF. The CDR3 DNA is TGTGCCATCAGTGGGCCGGACTCTGGGGCCAACGTCCTGACTTTC.

In this sample, this clone turned up once. The chain carries TRBV27 and TRBJ1-4, with D possibly matching TRBD1 (5 bases). Between the trimmed V and J ends, which lost 3 bases and 7 bases, there was a span of 12 bases. This CDR3 region has 14 residues. The germline V gene encodes CDR1 MNHEY and CDR2 SMNVEV (reference sequence). In nucleotides, the CDR3 is TGTGCCAGCAGTTTGGGGCCTTCTGGTGAAAAACTGTTTTTT. As protein: CASSLGPSGEKLFF.

The chain is built from TRBV11-2 and TRBJ1-4; the D is unclear. Per the germline V gene, CDR1 is SGHAT and CDR2 is FQNNGV. The CDR3 consists of 13 residues. V shed 5 bases and J shed 10 bases, with 14 bases lying between them. DNA of the CDR3: TGTGCCAGCAGCGTAGTCCTGTGGGGAAAACTGTTTTTT. Encoded protein: CASSVVLWGKLFF. Based on the CDR3 plus reference TRBV11-2 and TRBJ1-4, the full variable domain is EAGVAQSPRYKIIEKRQSVAFWCNPISGHATLYWYQQILGQGPKLLIQFQNNGVVDDSQLPKDRFSAERLKGVDSTLKIQPAKLEDSAVYLCASSVVLWGKLFFGSGTQLSVL.

The CDR3 region has the DNA TGTGCCAGCAGCCTAAAGACTAGCGGGGGGGCTTGGGATACGCAGTATTTT. This codes for CASSLKTSGGAWDTQYF. The V call is TRBV7-2, the J call TRBJ2-3, with 14 bases identical to TRBD2. CDR3 length equals 17 residues. The germline CDR1 and CDR2 sequences are SGHTA and FQGNSA. Losses at the gene ends were 5 bases for V and 6 bases for J; bases not matched to a gene: 10. The entire variable domain, with the rest obtained from reference TRBV7-2 and TRBJ2-3, is as follows: GAGVSQSPSNKVTEKGKDVELRCDPISGHTALYWYRQSLGQGLEFLIYFQGNSAPDKSGLPSDRFSAERTGGSVSTLTIQRTQQEDSAVYLCASSLKTSGGAWDTQYFGPGTRLTVL.

The chain carries TRBV12-5 and TRBJ2-2, with D maybe TRBD2 (5 bases). V lost 2 bases to trimming and J lost 6 bases, with 7 bases between them. The germline V gene has CDR1 LGHNT and CDR2 FRNRAP. This CDR3 is built from 13 residues. CDR3 loop: CASGLSGSGELFF. DNA of the CDR3: TGTGCTAGTGGTTTGTCGGGGTCCGGGGAGCTGTTTTTT.

The V and J genes are TRBV19 and TRBJ1-5; weak D call: TRBD1 (5 bases). The CDR3 has 15 residues. CDR1 LNHDA and CDR2 SQIVND come from the germline V gene (reference sequence). Trimming stripped 6 bases from V and 0 bases from J, with 12 bases between. Here the CDR3 DNA reads TGTGCCAGTAGGCCCGGGGGGAGTAGCAATCAGCCCCAGCATTTT. It translates to CASRPGGSSNQPQHF.

The V gene is TRBV11-2, the J gene TRBJ1-3; D not certain. CDR3 size: 13 residues. The ends were cut back, 5 bases at V and 0 bases at J, with 5 bases in the middle. Germline values: CDR1 SGHAT, CDR2 FQNNGV. In DNA form, the CDR3 reads TGTGCCAGCAGCCCCGGCTCTGGAAACACCATATATTTT. Translated, it gives CASSPGSGNTIYF.

The genes are TRBV5-1 and TRBJ2-7; TRBD1 agrees at 8 bases. Germline-derived CDR1 and CDR2 are SGHRS and YFSETQ. The CDR3 totals 13 residues. The V gene end was trimmed by 2 bases and the J gene end by 5 bases; junction bases not matched to a gene: 3. CDR3 loop: CASSFRTGNEQYF. DNA of the CDR3: TGCGCCAGCAGCTTCCGGACAGGGAACGAGCAGTACTTC.

The chain recombines TRBV7-9 with TRBJ2-7; tentative D call: TRBD1 (6 bases). Trimming stripped 5 bases from V and 3 bases from J, with 11 bases between. CDR3 size: 13 residues. The germline gives CDR1 SEHNR, CDR2 FQNEAQ (reference sequence). As DNA, the CDR3 is TGTGCCAGCAGCATGACAGGAATCTACGAGCAGTACTTC. Translated, it gives CASSMTGIYEQYF.

The chain couples TRBV4-3 to TRBJ2-5, with 13 bases that match TRBD2. Trimming took 3 bases from V and 2 from J; bases not matched to a gene: 6. The CDR3 is 17 amino acids. The germline V gene encodes CDR1 LGHNA and CDR2 YSLEER. The DNA for the CDR3 is TGCGCCAGCAGCCAGGAACCGGGACTAGCGGGACAAGAGACCCAGTACTTC. Residues: CASSQEPGLAGQETQYF.

V and J are TRBV13 and TRBJ2-5; D uncertain. The CDR3 runs 14 residues. Germline CDR1 reads PRHDT; CDR2 reads FYEKMQ (reference sequence). V lost 4 bases, J lost 3 bases, and 12 bases lay in between. The CDR3 DNA is TGTGCCAGCAGCTACCCCACAGAAGAAGAGACCCAGTACTTC. This encodes CASSYPTEEETQYF.

This clone was seen once. This sequence joins TRBV6-2 or TRBV6-3 and TRBJ1-3, with D tentatively TRBD1 (5 bases). Trimming pared 8 bases from V and 5 bases from J, leaving 13 bases between. CDR1 is MNHEY, CDR2 SVGEGT, per germline. The CDR3 runs 13 residues. The CDR3 loop reads CASRRDARNTIYF. DNA for the CDR3: TGTGCCAGCCGCCGGGACGCCAGAAACACCATATATTTT.

V is TRBV4-3 and J is TRBJ2-7; D might be TRBD1 (5 bases). The V gene lost 2 bases and the J gene lost 1 base, with 12 bases spanning the gap. Germline V gene data show CDR1 as LGHNA and CDR2 as YSLEER. This CDR3 is built from 15 residues. CDR3 sequence reads: CASSQWSDRSYEQYF. The CDR3 DNA reads TGCGCCAGCAGCCAATGGAGTGACAGATCCTACGAGCAGTACTTC.